This entry concerns a single T cell receptor (beta chain). Its antigen is currently unknown. The data belong to a study of T-cell memory formation after mild COVID-19. Study in general: Clusters were largely donor specific.

Each CDR3 protein is one row after TCRdb ran MiXCR on the 5' RACE reads. The sample includes about 400,000 distinct CDR3 sequences, about 15% of them seen just once. Whole-study results and caveats: Researchers report contracting CD4+ clones mostly in CM and EM, with CD8+ clones in EMRA. There were some responding clones in pre-infection memory, which suggested that cross-reactive memory had joined. From day 15 to 85, contracting clones were balanced between CD4 and CD8, whereas later expanders leaned toward CD4+.

Germline V gives CDR1 SQVTM, CDR2 ANQGSEA. The V end lost 0 bases, the J end lost 10 bases, and 16 bases lay between the germline ends. This CDR3 contains 14 residues. Sequenced material: PBMCs or a T cell subset sorted from them (not recorded which). The rearrangement links TRBV29-1 to TRBJ2-1; tentatively, D is TRBD1 or TRBD2 (5 bases each). This clonotype was sampled from a young man who had mild COVID-19 (a few samples of this study predate the infection). Cell type and time point are not known. CDR3 DNA: TGCAGCGTTGAAGATCGGGGCAGGGCATACGAGCAGTTCTTC. It is translated as CSVEDRGRAYEQFF.